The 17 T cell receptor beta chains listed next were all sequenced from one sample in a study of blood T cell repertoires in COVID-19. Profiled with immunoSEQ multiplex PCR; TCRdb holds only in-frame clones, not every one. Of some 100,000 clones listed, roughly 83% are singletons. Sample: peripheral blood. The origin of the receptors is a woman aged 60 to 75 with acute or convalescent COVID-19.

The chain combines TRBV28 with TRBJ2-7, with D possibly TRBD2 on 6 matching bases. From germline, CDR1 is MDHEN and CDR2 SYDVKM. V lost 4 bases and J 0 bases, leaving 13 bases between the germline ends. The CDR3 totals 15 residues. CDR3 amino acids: CASSSPGTDSYEQYF. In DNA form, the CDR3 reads TGTGCCAGCAGTTCCCCAGGGACTGACTCCTACGAGCAGTACTTC.

CDR3 region: CAWSVVNTEAFF. The CDR3 nucleotides are TGTGCCTGGAGTGTCGTGAACACTGAAGCTTTCTTT. This chain uses TRBV30 with TRBJ1-1, with D unclear. Per germline, CDR1 GTSNPN and CDR2 SVGIG (reference sequence). The CDR3 loop spans 12 amino acids. The V end lost 0 bases, the J end lost 0 bases, and 2 bases lay between the germline ends.

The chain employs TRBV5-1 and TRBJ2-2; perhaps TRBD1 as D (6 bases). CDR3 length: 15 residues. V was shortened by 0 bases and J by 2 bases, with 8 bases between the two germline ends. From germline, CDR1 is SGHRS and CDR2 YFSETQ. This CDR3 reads CASSLGGTNTGELFF. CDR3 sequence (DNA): TGCGCCAGCAGCTTGGGAGGGACAAACACCGGGGAGCTGTTTTTT.

For the CDR3, the DNA is TGTGCCAGCAGTGAGATGGCGGAGTCCAATGAGCAGTTCTTC. Translating it yields CASSEMAESNEQFF. This rearrangement joins TRBV6-4 to TRBJ2-1; D gene ambiguous. The CDR3 sequence is 14 residues long. CDR1 and CDR2 from the germline V gene are MRHNA and SNTAGT. The germline V and J ends were trimmed by 3 bases and 6 bases, with 12 bases remaining between them.

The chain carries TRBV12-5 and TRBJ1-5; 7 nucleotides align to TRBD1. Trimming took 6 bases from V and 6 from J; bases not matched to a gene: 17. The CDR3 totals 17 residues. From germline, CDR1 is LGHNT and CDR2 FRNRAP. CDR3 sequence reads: CASGSLQGRREGQPQHF. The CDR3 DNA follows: TGTGCTAGTGGCTCCCTACAGGGGAGGAGAGAGGGTCAGCCCCAGCATTTT.

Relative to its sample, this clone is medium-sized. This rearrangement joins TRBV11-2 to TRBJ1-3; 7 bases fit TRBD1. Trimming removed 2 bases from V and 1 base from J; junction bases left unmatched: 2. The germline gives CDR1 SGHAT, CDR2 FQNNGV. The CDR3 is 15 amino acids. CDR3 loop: CASSLRTGSGNTIYF. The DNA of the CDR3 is TGTGCCAGCAGCTTAAGGACAGGATCTGGAAACACCATATATTTT.

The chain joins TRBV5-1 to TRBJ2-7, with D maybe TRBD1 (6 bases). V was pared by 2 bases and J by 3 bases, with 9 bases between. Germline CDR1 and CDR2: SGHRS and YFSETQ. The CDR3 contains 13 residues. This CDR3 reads CASSLRQDYEQYF. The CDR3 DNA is TGCGCCAGCAGCTTAAGACAGGACTACGAGCAGTACTTC.

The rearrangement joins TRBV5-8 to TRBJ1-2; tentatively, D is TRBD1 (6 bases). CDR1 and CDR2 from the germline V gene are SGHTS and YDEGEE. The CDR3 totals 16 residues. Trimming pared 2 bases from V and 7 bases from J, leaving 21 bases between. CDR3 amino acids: CASSFPGSAQGFGYTF. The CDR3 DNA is TGTGCCAGCAGCTTTCCTGGGTCGGCACAGGGCTTTGGCTACACCTTC.

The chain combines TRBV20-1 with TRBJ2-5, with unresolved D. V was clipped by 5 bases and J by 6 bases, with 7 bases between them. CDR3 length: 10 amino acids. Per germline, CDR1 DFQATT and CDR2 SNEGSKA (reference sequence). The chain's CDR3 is CSALSQTQYF. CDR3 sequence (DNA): TGCAGTGCTCTCAGTCAGACCCAGTACTTC.

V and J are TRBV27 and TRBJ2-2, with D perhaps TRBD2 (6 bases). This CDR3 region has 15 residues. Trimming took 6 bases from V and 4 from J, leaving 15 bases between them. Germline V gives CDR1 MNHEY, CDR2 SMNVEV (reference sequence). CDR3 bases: TGTGCCAGCAGGCTGGCGGGATCCAGCACCGGGGAGCTGTTTTTT. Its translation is CASRLAGSSTGELFF.

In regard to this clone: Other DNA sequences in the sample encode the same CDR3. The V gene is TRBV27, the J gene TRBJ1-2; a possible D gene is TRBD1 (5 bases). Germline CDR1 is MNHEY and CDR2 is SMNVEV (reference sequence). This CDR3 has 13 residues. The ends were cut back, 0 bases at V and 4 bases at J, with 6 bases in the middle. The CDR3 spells CASSLSGGYGYTF. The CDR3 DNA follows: TGTGCCAGCAGTTTATCGGGGGGCTATGGCTACACCTTC.

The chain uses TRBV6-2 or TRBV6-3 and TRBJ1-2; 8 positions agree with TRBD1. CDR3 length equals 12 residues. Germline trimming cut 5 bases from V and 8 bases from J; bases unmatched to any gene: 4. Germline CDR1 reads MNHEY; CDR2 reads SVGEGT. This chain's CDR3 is CASSATGAGYTF. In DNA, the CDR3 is TGTGCCAGCAGTGCGACAGGGGCCGGCTACACCTTC.

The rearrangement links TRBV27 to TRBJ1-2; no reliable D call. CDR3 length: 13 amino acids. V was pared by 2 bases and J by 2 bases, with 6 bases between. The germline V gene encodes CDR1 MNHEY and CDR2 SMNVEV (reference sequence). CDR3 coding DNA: TGTGCCAGCAGTTTACGGGTCAACTATGGCTACACCTTC. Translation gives CASSLRVNYGYTF.

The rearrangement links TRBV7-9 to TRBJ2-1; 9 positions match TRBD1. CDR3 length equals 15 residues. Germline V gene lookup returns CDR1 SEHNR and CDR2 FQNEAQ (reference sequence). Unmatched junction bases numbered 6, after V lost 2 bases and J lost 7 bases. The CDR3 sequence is CASSLSGTGQNEQFF. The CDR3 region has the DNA TGTGCCAGCAGCTTAAGTGGGACAGGGCAAAATGAGCAGTTCTTC.

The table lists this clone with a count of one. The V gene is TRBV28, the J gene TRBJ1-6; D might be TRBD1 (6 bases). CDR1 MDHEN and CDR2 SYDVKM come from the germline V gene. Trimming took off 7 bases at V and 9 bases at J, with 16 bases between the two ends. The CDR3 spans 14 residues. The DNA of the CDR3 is TGTGCCAGCAAGTCCCCAGGGGCGGGTTCACCCCTCCACTTT. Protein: CASKSPGAGSPLHF.

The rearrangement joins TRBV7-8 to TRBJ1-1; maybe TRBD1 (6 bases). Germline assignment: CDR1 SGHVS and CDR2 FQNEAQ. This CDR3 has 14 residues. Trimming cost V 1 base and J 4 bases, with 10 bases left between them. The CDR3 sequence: CASSLGTGSTEAFF. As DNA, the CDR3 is TGTGCCAGCAGCTTAGGTACAGGGAGCACTGAAGCTTTCTTT.

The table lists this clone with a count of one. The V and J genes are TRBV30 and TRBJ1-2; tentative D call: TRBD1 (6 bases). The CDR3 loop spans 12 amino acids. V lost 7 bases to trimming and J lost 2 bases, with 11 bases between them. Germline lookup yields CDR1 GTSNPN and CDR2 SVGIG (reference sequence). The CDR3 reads CASRQANYGYTF. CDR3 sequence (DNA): TGTGCCTCTCGACAGGCGAACTATGGCTACACCTTC.